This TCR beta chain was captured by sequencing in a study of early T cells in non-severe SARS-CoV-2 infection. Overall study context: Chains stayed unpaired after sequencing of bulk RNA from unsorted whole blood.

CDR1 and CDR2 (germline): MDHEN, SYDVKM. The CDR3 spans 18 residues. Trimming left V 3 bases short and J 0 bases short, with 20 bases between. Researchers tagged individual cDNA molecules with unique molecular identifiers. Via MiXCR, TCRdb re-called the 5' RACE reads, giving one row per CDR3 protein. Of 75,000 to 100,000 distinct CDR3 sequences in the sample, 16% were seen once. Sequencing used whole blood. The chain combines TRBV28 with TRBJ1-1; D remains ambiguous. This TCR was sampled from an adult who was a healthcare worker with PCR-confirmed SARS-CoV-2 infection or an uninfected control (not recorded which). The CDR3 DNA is TGTGCCAGCAGTTTTTCGGCAGCTCCTTCCTTTTTGAACACTGAAGCTTTCTTT. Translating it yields CASSFSAAPSFLNTEAFF.